The 9 T cell receptor beta chains given below trace back to one sample, sequenced in a study of T cell responses to AZD1222 COVID-19 vaccine. Sequenced by immunoSEQ multiplex PCR; TCRdb stores in-frame clones only, minus some. The sample includes over 100,000 clones, roughly 90% of them seen just once. The sequenced sample was peripheral blood, obtained on day 0 of AZD1222 vaccination. Receptor source: an adult in good health.

The V gene is TRBV7-3, the J gene TRBJ1-1; D is possibly TRBD1 (6 bases). The V gene's germline CDR1 is SGHTA and CDR2 FQGTGA. Between the trimmed V and J ends, which lost 5 bases and 0 bases, there was a span of 10 bases. The CDR3 contains 14 residues. The CDR3 reads CASSPQGMNTEAFF. CDR3 nucleotides: TGTGCCAGCAGCCCACAGGGTATGAACACTGAAGCTTTCTTT. The variable domain in full, with the rest retrieved from reference TRBV7-3 and TRBJ1-1, is GAGVSQTPSNKVTEKGKYVELRCDPISGHTALYWYRQSLGQGPEFLIYFQGTGAADDSGLPNDRFFAVRPEGSVSTLKIQRTERGDSAVYLCASSPQGMNTEAFFGQGTRLTVV.

This CDR3 reads CASSNSPHSGLSDTQYF. The CDR3 DNA is TGTGCCAGCAGCAATTCCCCACATAGCGGACTATCAGATACGCAGTATTTT. The gene calls are TRBV11-3 and TRBJ2-3, with a weak D call TRBD2 (6 bases). This CDR3 is built from 17 residues. In germline, CDR1 is SGHNT, CDR2 YENEEA. Trimming took off 5 bases at V and 4 bases at J, with 22 bases between the two ends.

The V gene is TRBV5-8, the J gene TRBJ2-5; 8 bases line up with TRBD2. The CDR3 spans 12 residues. Unmatched junction bases numbered 8, after V lost 7 bases and J lost 9 bases. Germline V lookup: CDR1 SGHTS, CDR2 YDEGEE. DNA for the CDR3: TGTGCCAGCTGTGTCCGGGGGGGCCCCCAGTACTTC. Translated, it gives CASCVRGGPQYF.

The V gene is TRBV6-5, the J gene TRBJ2-1; 9 nucleotides match TRBD2. This CDR3 spans 16 amino acids. Germline V gene lookup returns CDR1 MNHEY and CDR2 SVGAGI. V was pared by 2 bases and J by 3 bases, with 5 bases of the junction left unmatched. The CDR3 sequence is CASSYDARGGYNEQFF. The CDR3 DNA reads as TGTGCCAGCAGTTACGATGCGCGGGGGGGCTACAATGAGCAGTTCTTC.

In DNA form, the CDR3 reads TGTGCCAGCAGCCGGTGGGGGTCGTCTGGCTACACCTTC. This sequence encodes CASSRWGSSGYTF. The chain uses TRBV6-6 and TRBJ1-2; D is perhaps TRBD1 (5 bases). This CDR3 has 13 amino acids. V dropped 6 bases and J dropped 7 bases, with 15 bases sitting between them. The V gene's germline CDR1 is MNHNY and CDR2 SVGAGI (reference sequence).

This chain links TRBV6-6 with TRBJ1-1, with D hard to call. Trimming cost V 0 bases and J 7 bases, with 12 bases left between them. This CDR3 comprises 14 residues. Germline CDR1 MNHNY, CDR2 SVGAGI (reference sequence). The CDR3 nucleotides are TGTGCCAGCAGTTACTCGGGCCCCGATGGTGAAGCTTTCTTT. Amino acid sequence: CASSYSGPDGEAFF.

This chain uses TRBV6-5 with TRBJ1-2, with TRBD1 matching 7 bases. V trimming: 6 bases; J trimming: 10 bases; junction bases outside the gene matches: 5. Germline CDR1 and CDR2: MNHEY and SVGAGI. CDR3 length: 11 residues. CDR3 in DNA: TGTGCCAGCAGCTCCGGGACAGTCTACACCTTC. Its protein is CASSSGTVYTF.

This clone was seen a single time. The chain links TRBV24-1 to TRBJ2-5, with 10 bases fitting TRBD1. CDR3 length: 16 amino acids. J gave up 4 bases and V 4 bases, and 8 bases lay outside the gene matches. Per germline, CDR1 KGHDR and CDR2 SFDVKD. Here the CDR3 reads CATSDQKTGGGETQYF. The DNA of the CDR3 is TGTGCCACCAGTGACCAAAAGACAGGGGGCGGAGAGACCCAGTACTTC.

This sequence joins TRBV7-9 and TRBJ2-7, with D uncertain. With 3 bases removed from V and 2 bases from J, the gap between germline ends came to 11 bases. The CDR3 totals 14 residues. The germline V gene has CDR1 SEHNR and CDR2 FQNEAQ (reference sequence). CDR3 DNA: TGTGCCAGCAGCTTCAACGGAAGAACCTACGAGCAGTACTTC. It codes for CASSFNGRTYEQYF.